These T cell receptor beta chains were read from a single sample in a study of CD8 T cells in ankylosing spondylitis. TCRdb analysed the 5' RACE reads with MiXCR anew, one entry per CDR3 protein. The sample comprises 200,000 to 300,000 distinct CDR3 sequences, 30% to 35% of which are singletons, and about 4% rests with the top ten. Specimen: blood, either unsorted or a sorted T cell fraction (not recorded which). These receptors all stem from a male donor with ankylosing spondylitis or in good health (not recorded which). The CDR3 runs from the conserved cysteine through the conserved F or W.

v_call cdr3_aa
TRBV7-9 CASSFSQGFGYEQYF
TRBV29-1 CSVRGTLGPETEAFF
TRBV7-2 CASSGRERSYEQYF
TRBV6-5 CASGRADTQYF
TRBV15 CATSGSRAYESTDTQYF
TRBV29-1 CSTPDQRGGTDTQCF
TRBV6-1 CASSLDMEHGYTF
TRBV9 CASSVEGTSYNEQFF
TRBV9 CASSPWPIWTDQYNEQFF
TRBV20-1 CSARGARHSLFASYEQYF
TRBV4-2 CASSTGTGGTDTQYF
TRBV7-2 CASSLDGDTDTQYF
TRBV20-1 CSAIGLEETQYF
TRBV12-3/TRBV12-4 CASSFVRGLKDEQYF
TRBV6-4 CASSEVATDTQYF
TRBV4-2 CASSPDSGLATDTQYF
TRBV20-1 CSATPTGTRQAYEQYF
TRBV12-3/TRBV12-4 CASSPRSGGLGTDTQYF
TRBV7-2 CASSLHSGGSYNEQFF
TRBV15 CATSRDVLGETQYF
TRBV5-6 CASSFTAESYEQYF
TRBV15 CATSTDVGIPGELFF
TRBV28 CASWTGNQPQHF
TRBV10-3 CAISETSGQGRTGELFF
TRBV7-8 CASSLGTRGIRNEQFF
TRBV4-2 CASTGGRGGEQYF
TRBV29-1 CSGSSGGGNEQFF
TRBV20-1 CSARDQGQGDTGELFF
TRBV9 CASSVGGGAGYNEQFF
TRBV10-3 CAISDSVTNEKLFF
TRBV12-3/TRBV12-4 CASSFAWATNNEQFF
TRBV5-1 CASSLVSSGGASSSYEQYF
TRBV9 CASSPGTGETQYF
TRBV20-1 CSARVEHYEQYF
TRBV4-2 CASSQVEGGGSEEQYF
TRBV12-3/TRBV12-4 CASTPSSALANYGYTF
TRBV12-3/TRBV12-4 CASSRKRQVGYEQYF
TRBV5-1 CASSLTWTGSNEQFF
TRBV7-8 CASSLRDKNYEQYF
TRBV5-5 CASSPRPVTVSYEQYF
TRBV12-3/TRBV12-4 CASSFSPNTEAFF
TRBV24-1 CATSEGLAGEGNEQFF
TRBV18 CASSPGGDSYEQYF
TRBV12-3/TRBV12-4 CASSPIRPDTGELFF
TRBV9 CASSTTGDTLHF
TRBV29-1 CSVEDRAIRGNTEAFF
TRBV4-1 CASSQEDRSGYNEQFF
TRBV3-1 CASTQHTSDRASYEQYF
TRBV5-5 CASSPPPGDSYNEQFF
TRBV7-2 CASSPGLVNEQFF
TRBV20-1 CSARLGANSYNEQFF
TRBV7-8 CASSTSTGINQPQHF
TRBV6-1 CASSPGGVSQPQHF
TRBV29-1 CSGKGLPHEQFF
TRBV9 CASSVGVETQYF
TRBV7-9 CASSFQEGSSYEQYF